This T cell receptor (beta chain) was obtained from a study of molecular identifiers for immune sequencing clone quantification listed by TCRdb under 2018. A note on the overall study: For a replicate experiment, RNA from roughly 21,000 or 96,000 naive CD8 T cells was divided into five aliquots, and four of the five aliquots were sequenced. CD8 T cells were used in a methods study to benchmark molecular-identifier clustering-based TCR repertoire sequencing (MIDCIRS) and TCR RNA copy counting.

The table lists this clonotype with many counts. There is no known antigen for this receptor. Per-nucleotide qualities are absent, and no much larger clonotype sits a single base away. Library preparation employed PCR. The listed sequencing device is Illumina MiSeq. Total RNA was purified with the Qiagen AllPrep DNA/RNA kit. Before analysis, reads from multiple sequencing runs of one library were combined. In the original analysis: Reads were retained only if an exact TCR constant sequence was present, and the retained reads were trimmed to 150 nt and grouped according to their 12-nt molecular barcodes. Reads inside each barcode group were sub-clustered using a 15% Levenshtein threshold, and a quality-weighted consensus sequence was constructed for each RNA molecule. Non-functional sequences were discarded, and so were lower-count sequences lying one edit away from another sequence. Barcode sub-clusters with fewer than 20% of the maximum read count were removed, based on fitting two negative binomial distributions. Starting from the raw public reads, TCRdb applied fastp trimming at Q25, assembled clones with MiXCR and retained in-frame beta chains. Every entry covers one CDR3 protein and lists the most common genes and DNA from its rows. The V and J calls here are based on TCRdb, not the publication. The sample table contains about 40,000 distinct CDR3 sequences; only one count was recorded for approximately 17% of them. The top ten hold approximately 6.4% of the sample.

Trimming costs V 0 bases and J 6 bases, and their ends lie 8 bases apart. As encoded in the germline V gene, CDR1 is SGHVS while CDR2 is FNYEAQ. There are 14 amino acids in the CDR3, from cysteine to phenylalanine inclusive. Of the read, only the CDR3 DNA is kept; its 42 bases are in frame from base 1. Findings and caveats that apply to the study as a whole: When barcode sub-clustering was not used, chimeric consensus sequences inflated TCR diversity, with chimeras reaching as high as 47%. Identical TCR molecules sharing a barcode could cause highly expanded clone sizes to be underestimated. Modeling gave around 2.7 recovered TCR RNA copies per cell versus 8 to 10 by digital PCR, implying 25% to 30% capture efficiency. Spiked-in Jurkat TCR RNA equal to a single cell's worth was reported to be detectable even within 1,200,000 naive CD8 T cells. In CMV-specific effector cells, clones with more than 20 RNA copies accounted for over 98% of molecules, whereas in naive cells such clones accounted for under 1%.

Naive CD8 T cells were FACS-sorted as CD8+CD4-CCR7+CD45RA+ on a BD FACSAria II into RLT Plus buffer. Some naive CD8 T cell RNA was split equally between MIDCIRS and a Smart-seq2-style 5'RACE protocol for a sensitivity comparison. CD8 T cells were enriched with RosetteSep CD8+ T Cell Enrichment Cocktail and Ficoll-Paque, followed by ACK red cell lysis. The rearranged chain carries TRBV7-6 and TRBJ2-2; the D gene is tentatively TRBD1 or TRBD2, each matching 5 bases. The receptor was derived from a human donor in good health. Some libraries in this study had Jurkat cell RNA spiked in. The sequencing sample was made of naive CD8+ T cells from blood, with Jurkat cell RNA spiked in. The cell subset or site label, read with the paper, signifies: FACS-sorted CD8+CD4-CCR7+CD45RA+ naive T cells. The CDR3 protein is CASSLAGPPGELFF. The bases are TGTGCCAGCAGCTTAGCGGGACCTCCCGGGGAGCTGTTTTTT.